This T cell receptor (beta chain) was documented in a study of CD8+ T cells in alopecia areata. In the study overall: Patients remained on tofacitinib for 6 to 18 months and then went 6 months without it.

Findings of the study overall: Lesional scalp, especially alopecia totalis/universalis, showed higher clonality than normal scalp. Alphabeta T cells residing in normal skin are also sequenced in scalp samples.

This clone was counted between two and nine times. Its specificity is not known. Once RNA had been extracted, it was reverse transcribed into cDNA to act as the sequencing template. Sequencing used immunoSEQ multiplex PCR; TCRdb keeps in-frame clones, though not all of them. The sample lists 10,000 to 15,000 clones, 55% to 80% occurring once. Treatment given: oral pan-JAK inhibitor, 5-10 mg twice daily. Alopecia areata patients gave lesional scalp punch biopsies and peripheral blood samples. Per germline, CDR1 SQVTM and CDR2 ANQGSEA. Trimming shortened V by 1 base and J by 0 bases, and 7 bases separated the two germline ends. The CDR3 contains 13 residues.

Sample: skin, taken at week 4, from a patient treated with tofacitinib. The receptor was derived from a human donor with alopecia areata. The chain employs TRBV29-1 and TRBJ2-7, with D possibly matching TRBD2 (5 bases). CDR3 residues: CSVEGGDSYEQYF. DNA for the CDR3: TGCAGCGTTGAAGGGGGAGACTCCTACGAGCAGTACTTC.